The T cell receptor beta chain described here comes from a study of cytomegalovirus exposure and HLA in healthy donors. For the study at large: About 85 million unique TCR sequences came from HLA-typed donors in an early release.

The PCR used 60 Vbeta and 13 Jbeta primers. Some clones are missing from TCRdb's copy, which holds only in-frame ones; the method was immunoSEQ multiplex PCR. The sample lists 90,000 to 110,000 clones; around three quarters were seen once. General study results and limits: TCR beta sequences numbering under 20,000 were associated with HLA alleles at 0.05 false discovery rate in a later analysis. The productive fraction for most TCR beta V segments was about 90% or about 30% in an earlier analysis.

To note about this clone: Its antigen is unidentified.

Nominally healthy donors provided the samples, though records likely missed some immune exposures. There are 16 residues in the CDR3. CDR1 and CDR2 from the germline V gene are LGHNA and YSLEER. Trimming cost V 4 bases and J 2 bases; bases outside gene matches: 9. The sequenced sample was PBMCs. This clonotype was obtained from a woman aged 50 to 60 in good health and CMV-seropositive. The chain joins TRBV4-3 to TRBJ2-5, with TRBD2 matching over 8 bases. The CDR3 spells CASSLRGGGNQETQYF. CDR3 bases: TGCGCCAGCAGCCTTCGGGGCGGGGGGAATCAAGAGACCCAGTACTTC.